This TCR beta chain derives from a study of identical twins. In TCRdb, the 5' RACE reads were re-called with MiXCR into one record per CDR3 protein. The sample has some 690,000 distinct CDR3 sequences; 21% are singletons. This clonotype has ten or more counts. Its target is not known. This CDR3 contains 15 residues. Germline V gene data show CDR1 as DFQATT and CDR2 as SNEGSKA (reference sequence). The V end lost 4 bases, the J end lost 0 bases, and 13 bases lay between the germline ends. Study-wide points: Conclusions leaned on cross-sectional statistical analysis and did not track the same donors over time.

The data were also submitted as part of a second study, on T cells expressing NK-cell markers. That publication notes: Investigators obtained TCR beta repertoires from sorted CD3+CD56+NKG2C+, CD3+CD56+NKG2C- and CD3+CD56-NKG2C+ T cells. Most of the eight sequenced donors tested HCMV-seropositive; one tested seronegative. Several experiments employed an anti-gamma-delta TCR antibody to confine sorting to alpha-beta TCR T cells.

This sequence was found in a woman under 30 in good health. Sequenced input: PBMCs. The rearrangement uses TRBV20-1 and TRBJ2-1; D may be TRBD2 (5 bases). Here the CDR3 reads CSATSAVISYNEQFF. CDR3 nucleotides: TGCAGTGCTACCTCAGCGGTGATCTCCTACAATGAGCAGTTCTTC.